The 17 T cell receptor beta chains given below trace back to one sample, sequenced in a study of T cell responses to AZD1222 COVID-19 vaccine. Generated by immunoSEQ multiplex PCR, the TCRdb table keeps only in-frame clones and is missing some. The sample contains roughly 180,000 clones, roughly nine tenths of which appear only once. The source was peripheral blood, collected on day 0 of AZD1222 vaccination. These receptor sequences come from an adult in good health.

This chain joins TRBV30 and TRBJ1-1; tentatively, D is TRBD1 (5 bases). The CDR3 length is 13 residues. Trimming took 0 bases from V and 10 from J, leaving 15 bases between them. CDR1 is GTSNPN, CDR2 SVGIG, per germline (reference sequence). The CDR3 is CAWSVRVAGGAFF. The CDR3 DNA reads as TGTGCCTGGAGTGTACGTGTGGCGGGGGGAGCTTTCTTT.

The chain employs TRBV24-1 and TRBJ2-7; no definite D call. V shed 5 bases and J shed 0 bases, with 7 bases lying between them. The length of the CDR3 is 13 residues. Germline CDR1 reads KGHDR; CDR2 reads SFDVKD. The CDR3: CATSGRSSYEQYF. The CDR3 DNA reads as TGTGCCACCAGTGGCAGGAGCTCCTACGAGCAGTACTTC.

The chain couples TRBV27 to TRBJ1-1, with D possibly being TRBD1 (5 bases). From germline, CDR1 is MNHEY and CDR2 SMNVEV (reference sequence). The CDR3 extends over 16 amino acids. Trimming removed 5 bases from V and 2 bases from J, with 18 bases in between. This CDR3 reads CASSPYKTVPNTEAFF. The CDR3, as DNA: TGTGCCAGCAGTCCCTATAAGACAGTCCCCAACACTGAAGCTTTCTTT.

This clone was counted only a few times. This sequence joins TRBV5-6 and TRBJ1-6; D not certain. V lost 0 bases and J 9 bases, leaving 4 bases between the germline ends. The CDR3 extends over 12 amino acids. Germline CDR1 is SGHDT and CDR2 is YYEEEE. CDR3 in DNA: TGTGCCAGCAGCTTGGTTACTTCACCCCTCCACTTT. This translates into CASSLVTSPLHF.

This chain connects TRBV3-1 (or the pseudogene TRBV3-2) to TRBJ2-5; TRBD2 agrees at 11 bases. V was pared by 0 bases and J by 7 bases, with 16 bases of the junction left unmatched. The CDR3 runs 19 residues. Germline V gene data show CDR1 as LGHDT and CDR2 as YNNKEL (reference sequence). The CDR3 nucleotides read TGTGCCAGCAGCCAAGATCGGGCTAGCGGGGGGTCCCAGGGAGGGACCCAGTACTTC. This sequence encodes CASSQDRASGGSQGGTQYF.

The chain couples TRBV29-1 to TRBJ1-6; 8 bases align to TRBD1. The V gene end was trimmed by 6 bases and the J gene end by 9 bases; junction bases not matched to a gene: 10. Germline loops: CDR1 SQVTM, CDR2 ANQGSEA. There are 14 residues in the CDR3. This CDR3 reads CSVQGEGLGSPLHF. Written as DNA, the CDR3 is TGCAGCGTACAGGGGGAGGGTTTGGGTTCACCCCTCCACTTT.

The genes are TRBV20-1 and TRBJ1-5; 11 bases map to TRBD1. The germline CDR1 and CDR2 sequences are DFQATT and SNEGSKA (reference sequence). CDR3 size: 16 residues. V lost 3 bases and J lost 6; bases outside the gene matches: 10. CDR3 in DNA: TGCAGTGCTAGTTGGGGGGACAGGGGGTTAATTCAGCCCCAGCATTTT. As protein: CSASWGDRGLIQPQHF.

The chain uses TRBV9 and TRBJ2-5, with 7 positions matching TRBD2. The V segment lost 4 bases and the J segment 5 bases; nucleotides outside the gene matches: 11. This CDR3 region has 15 residues. The germline V gene has CDR1 SGDLS and CDR2 YYNGEE. The CDR3 DNA reads as TGTGCCAGCAGCCGTACTTCGGGGGAGGGGGAGACCCAGTACTTC. Translated: CASSRTSGEGETQYF.

The chain recombines TRBV7-8 with TRBJ2-3; D is undetermined. The germline V gene has CDR1 SGHVS and CDR2 FQNEAQ. CDR3 length equals 18 residues. V lost 3 bases to trimming and J lost 4 bases, with 23 bases between them. In nucleotides, the CDR3 is TGTGCCAGCAGCTTTCCCCAAATGGCAGTTAAGGTACCAGATACGCAGTATTTT. Protein product: CASSFPQMAVKVPDTQYF.

The chain uses TRBV10-3 and TRBJ1-3; a weak D match, TRBD1 (5 bases). Trimming removed 4 bases from V and 2 bases from J, with 12 bases in between. Germline V gives CDR1 ENHRY, CDR2 SYGVKD. The CDR3 spans 15 residues. The CDR3 nucleotides read TGTGCCATCAGTGCCCCAGGGATTACTGGAAACACCATATATTTT. Amino acid sequence: CAISAPGITGNTIYF.

This rearrangement joins TRBV19 to TRBJ1-2; D gene ambiguous. Germline CDR1 is LNHDA and CDR2 is SQIVND (reference sequence). This CDR3 comprises 12 residues. V was shortened by 8 bases and J by 3 bases, with 10 bases between the two germline ends. The CDR3 loop is CASSDTYYGYTF. The DNA for the CDR3 is TGTGCCAGTTCAGACACCTACTATGGCTACACCTTC.

In its sample, this clone was seen once. A read error may produce the germline difference seen at one junction end. V and J are TRBV4-1 and TRBJ2-1; TRBD2 might be the D (6 bases). Germline CDR1 reads MGHRA; CDR2 reads YSYEKL. This CDR3 region has 12 residues. The CDR3 coding sequence is TGCGCCAGCAGCCAAGATGGGGGGACTGCCCTCTTC. Its translation is CASSQDGGTALF.

The V gene is TRBV4-3, the J gene TRBJ1-1; possibly TRBD1 for D (5 bases). Germline values: CDR1 LGHNA, CDR2 YSLEER. The CDR3 is 15 residues long. V was cut by 3 bases and J by 4 bases, with 15 bases left in between. As DNA, the CDR3 is TGCGCCAGCAGCCAGTCAGGGTTCACGGGCACTGAAGCTTTCTTT. Its protein product is CASSQSGFTGTEAFF.

The gene calls are TRBV7-9 and TRBJ1-1, with a weak D call TRBD1 (5 bases). This CDR3 has 15 amino acids. CDR1 and CDR2 from the germline V gene are SEHNR and FQNEAQ (reference sequence). V lost 5 bases and J 3 bases, leaving 16 bases between the germline ends. The chain's CDR3 is CASSHGGRKHTEAFF. The CDR3 DNA is TGTGCCAGCAGCCACGGGGGACGAAAACACACTGAAGCTTTCTTT.

Written as DNA, the CDR3 is TGTGCCAGCAGTTACTCGACTCTAGCGGGGCAAGAGACCCAGTACTTC. Translated: CASSYSTLAGQETQYF. This chain uses TRBV6-2 or TRBV6-3 with TRBJ2-5; TRBD2 agrees at 9 bases. The CDR3 has 16 amino acids. After removal of 0 bases from V and 2 bases from J, the junction contained 4 bases not matched to a gene. Germline CDR1 MNHEY, CDR2 SVGEGT.

This chain joins TRBV10-3 and TRBJ2-7; a possible D gene is TRBD2 (6 bases). Germline V gene sequence: CDR1 ENHRY, CDR2 SYGVKD. The length of the CDR3 is 13 residues. V was trimmed by 9 bases and J by 0 bases, leaving 12 bases between them. Here the CDR3 reads CAIGPEGSYEQYF. As DNA, the CDR3 is TGTGCCATTGGGCCGGAGGGCTCCTACGAGCAGTACTTC.

The chain is built from TRBV6-5 and TRBJ2-5; D is uncertain. CDR3 length: 15 amino acids. Germline V gives CDR1 MNHEY, CDR2 SVGAGI. Trimming left V 4 bases short and J 1 base short, with 13 bases between. The CDR3: CASSSPRSSQETQYF. The CDR3 bases are TGTGCCAGCAGTTCCCCACGAAGTTCCCAAGAGACCCAGTACTTC.